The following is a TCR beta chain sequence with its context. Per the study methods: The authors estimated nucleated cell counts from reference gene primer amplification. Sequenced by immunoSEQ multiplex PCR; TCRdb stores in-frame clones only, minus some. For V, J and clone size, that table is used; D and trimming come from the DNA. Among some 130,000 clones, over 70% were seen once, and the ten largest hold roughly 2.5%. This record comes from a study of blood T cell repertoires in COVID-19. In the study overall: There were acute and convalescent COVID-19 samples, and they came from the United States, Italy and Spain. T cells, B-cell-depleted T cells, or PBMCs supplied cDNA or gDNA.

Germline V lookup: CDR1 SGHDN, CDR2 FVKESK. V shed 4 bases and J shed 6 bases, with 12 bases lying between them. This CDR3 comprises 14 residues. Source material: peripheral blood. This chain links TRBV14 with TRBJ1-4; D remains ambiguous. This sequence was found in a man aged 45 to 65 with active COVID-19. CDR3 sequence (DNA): TGTGCCAGCAGCCTTGGCGGTCCTTATGAAAAACTGTTTTTT. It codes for CASSLGGPYEKLFF.